The TCR beta chain described here comes from a study of control samples from healthy donors and cancer patients. Clones were read by immunoSEQ multiplex PCR, and TCRdb kept only the in-frame ones, dropping some. Seen here are under 150,000 clones, around nine tenths observed once, and the top ten hold approximately 8%. The origin of this receptor is a man in his forties or fifties with head and neck cancer. Material for sequencing was PBMCs.

CDR3 in amino acids: CASKPHIETDNEQFF. As DNA, the CDR3 is TGTGCCAGCAAGCCCCACATCGAGACCGACAATGAGCAGTTCTTC. J is TRBJ2-1 and V is TRBV6-5; D uncertain. The CDR3 length is 15 residues. Per germline, CDR1 MNHEY and CDR2 SVGAGI. Trimming took 7 bases from V and 5 from J, leaving 18 bases between them.